This T cell receptor (beta chain) comes out of a study of blood T cell repertoires in COVID-19. V lost 0 bases to trimming and J lost 5 bases, with 14 bases between them. Germline values: CDR1 SGDLS, CDR2 YYNGEE. The CDR3 has 16 amino acids. Measured with immunoSEQ multiplex PCR; TCRdb has only the in-frame clones, and not every one. Of about 200,000 clones listed, around nine tenths were seen once; the top ten hold roughly a sixth. The sequenced sample was peripheral blood. This receptor was obtained from a man aged 45 to 65 with COVID-19, enrolled during active disease. This chain joins TRBV9 and TRBJ2-2, with a tentative D call TRBD1 (5 bases). This chain's CDR3 is CASSVGGRGNTGELFF. CDR3 nucleotides: TGTGCCAGCAGCGTAGGTGGTAGGGGTAATACCGGGGAGCTGTTTTTT.